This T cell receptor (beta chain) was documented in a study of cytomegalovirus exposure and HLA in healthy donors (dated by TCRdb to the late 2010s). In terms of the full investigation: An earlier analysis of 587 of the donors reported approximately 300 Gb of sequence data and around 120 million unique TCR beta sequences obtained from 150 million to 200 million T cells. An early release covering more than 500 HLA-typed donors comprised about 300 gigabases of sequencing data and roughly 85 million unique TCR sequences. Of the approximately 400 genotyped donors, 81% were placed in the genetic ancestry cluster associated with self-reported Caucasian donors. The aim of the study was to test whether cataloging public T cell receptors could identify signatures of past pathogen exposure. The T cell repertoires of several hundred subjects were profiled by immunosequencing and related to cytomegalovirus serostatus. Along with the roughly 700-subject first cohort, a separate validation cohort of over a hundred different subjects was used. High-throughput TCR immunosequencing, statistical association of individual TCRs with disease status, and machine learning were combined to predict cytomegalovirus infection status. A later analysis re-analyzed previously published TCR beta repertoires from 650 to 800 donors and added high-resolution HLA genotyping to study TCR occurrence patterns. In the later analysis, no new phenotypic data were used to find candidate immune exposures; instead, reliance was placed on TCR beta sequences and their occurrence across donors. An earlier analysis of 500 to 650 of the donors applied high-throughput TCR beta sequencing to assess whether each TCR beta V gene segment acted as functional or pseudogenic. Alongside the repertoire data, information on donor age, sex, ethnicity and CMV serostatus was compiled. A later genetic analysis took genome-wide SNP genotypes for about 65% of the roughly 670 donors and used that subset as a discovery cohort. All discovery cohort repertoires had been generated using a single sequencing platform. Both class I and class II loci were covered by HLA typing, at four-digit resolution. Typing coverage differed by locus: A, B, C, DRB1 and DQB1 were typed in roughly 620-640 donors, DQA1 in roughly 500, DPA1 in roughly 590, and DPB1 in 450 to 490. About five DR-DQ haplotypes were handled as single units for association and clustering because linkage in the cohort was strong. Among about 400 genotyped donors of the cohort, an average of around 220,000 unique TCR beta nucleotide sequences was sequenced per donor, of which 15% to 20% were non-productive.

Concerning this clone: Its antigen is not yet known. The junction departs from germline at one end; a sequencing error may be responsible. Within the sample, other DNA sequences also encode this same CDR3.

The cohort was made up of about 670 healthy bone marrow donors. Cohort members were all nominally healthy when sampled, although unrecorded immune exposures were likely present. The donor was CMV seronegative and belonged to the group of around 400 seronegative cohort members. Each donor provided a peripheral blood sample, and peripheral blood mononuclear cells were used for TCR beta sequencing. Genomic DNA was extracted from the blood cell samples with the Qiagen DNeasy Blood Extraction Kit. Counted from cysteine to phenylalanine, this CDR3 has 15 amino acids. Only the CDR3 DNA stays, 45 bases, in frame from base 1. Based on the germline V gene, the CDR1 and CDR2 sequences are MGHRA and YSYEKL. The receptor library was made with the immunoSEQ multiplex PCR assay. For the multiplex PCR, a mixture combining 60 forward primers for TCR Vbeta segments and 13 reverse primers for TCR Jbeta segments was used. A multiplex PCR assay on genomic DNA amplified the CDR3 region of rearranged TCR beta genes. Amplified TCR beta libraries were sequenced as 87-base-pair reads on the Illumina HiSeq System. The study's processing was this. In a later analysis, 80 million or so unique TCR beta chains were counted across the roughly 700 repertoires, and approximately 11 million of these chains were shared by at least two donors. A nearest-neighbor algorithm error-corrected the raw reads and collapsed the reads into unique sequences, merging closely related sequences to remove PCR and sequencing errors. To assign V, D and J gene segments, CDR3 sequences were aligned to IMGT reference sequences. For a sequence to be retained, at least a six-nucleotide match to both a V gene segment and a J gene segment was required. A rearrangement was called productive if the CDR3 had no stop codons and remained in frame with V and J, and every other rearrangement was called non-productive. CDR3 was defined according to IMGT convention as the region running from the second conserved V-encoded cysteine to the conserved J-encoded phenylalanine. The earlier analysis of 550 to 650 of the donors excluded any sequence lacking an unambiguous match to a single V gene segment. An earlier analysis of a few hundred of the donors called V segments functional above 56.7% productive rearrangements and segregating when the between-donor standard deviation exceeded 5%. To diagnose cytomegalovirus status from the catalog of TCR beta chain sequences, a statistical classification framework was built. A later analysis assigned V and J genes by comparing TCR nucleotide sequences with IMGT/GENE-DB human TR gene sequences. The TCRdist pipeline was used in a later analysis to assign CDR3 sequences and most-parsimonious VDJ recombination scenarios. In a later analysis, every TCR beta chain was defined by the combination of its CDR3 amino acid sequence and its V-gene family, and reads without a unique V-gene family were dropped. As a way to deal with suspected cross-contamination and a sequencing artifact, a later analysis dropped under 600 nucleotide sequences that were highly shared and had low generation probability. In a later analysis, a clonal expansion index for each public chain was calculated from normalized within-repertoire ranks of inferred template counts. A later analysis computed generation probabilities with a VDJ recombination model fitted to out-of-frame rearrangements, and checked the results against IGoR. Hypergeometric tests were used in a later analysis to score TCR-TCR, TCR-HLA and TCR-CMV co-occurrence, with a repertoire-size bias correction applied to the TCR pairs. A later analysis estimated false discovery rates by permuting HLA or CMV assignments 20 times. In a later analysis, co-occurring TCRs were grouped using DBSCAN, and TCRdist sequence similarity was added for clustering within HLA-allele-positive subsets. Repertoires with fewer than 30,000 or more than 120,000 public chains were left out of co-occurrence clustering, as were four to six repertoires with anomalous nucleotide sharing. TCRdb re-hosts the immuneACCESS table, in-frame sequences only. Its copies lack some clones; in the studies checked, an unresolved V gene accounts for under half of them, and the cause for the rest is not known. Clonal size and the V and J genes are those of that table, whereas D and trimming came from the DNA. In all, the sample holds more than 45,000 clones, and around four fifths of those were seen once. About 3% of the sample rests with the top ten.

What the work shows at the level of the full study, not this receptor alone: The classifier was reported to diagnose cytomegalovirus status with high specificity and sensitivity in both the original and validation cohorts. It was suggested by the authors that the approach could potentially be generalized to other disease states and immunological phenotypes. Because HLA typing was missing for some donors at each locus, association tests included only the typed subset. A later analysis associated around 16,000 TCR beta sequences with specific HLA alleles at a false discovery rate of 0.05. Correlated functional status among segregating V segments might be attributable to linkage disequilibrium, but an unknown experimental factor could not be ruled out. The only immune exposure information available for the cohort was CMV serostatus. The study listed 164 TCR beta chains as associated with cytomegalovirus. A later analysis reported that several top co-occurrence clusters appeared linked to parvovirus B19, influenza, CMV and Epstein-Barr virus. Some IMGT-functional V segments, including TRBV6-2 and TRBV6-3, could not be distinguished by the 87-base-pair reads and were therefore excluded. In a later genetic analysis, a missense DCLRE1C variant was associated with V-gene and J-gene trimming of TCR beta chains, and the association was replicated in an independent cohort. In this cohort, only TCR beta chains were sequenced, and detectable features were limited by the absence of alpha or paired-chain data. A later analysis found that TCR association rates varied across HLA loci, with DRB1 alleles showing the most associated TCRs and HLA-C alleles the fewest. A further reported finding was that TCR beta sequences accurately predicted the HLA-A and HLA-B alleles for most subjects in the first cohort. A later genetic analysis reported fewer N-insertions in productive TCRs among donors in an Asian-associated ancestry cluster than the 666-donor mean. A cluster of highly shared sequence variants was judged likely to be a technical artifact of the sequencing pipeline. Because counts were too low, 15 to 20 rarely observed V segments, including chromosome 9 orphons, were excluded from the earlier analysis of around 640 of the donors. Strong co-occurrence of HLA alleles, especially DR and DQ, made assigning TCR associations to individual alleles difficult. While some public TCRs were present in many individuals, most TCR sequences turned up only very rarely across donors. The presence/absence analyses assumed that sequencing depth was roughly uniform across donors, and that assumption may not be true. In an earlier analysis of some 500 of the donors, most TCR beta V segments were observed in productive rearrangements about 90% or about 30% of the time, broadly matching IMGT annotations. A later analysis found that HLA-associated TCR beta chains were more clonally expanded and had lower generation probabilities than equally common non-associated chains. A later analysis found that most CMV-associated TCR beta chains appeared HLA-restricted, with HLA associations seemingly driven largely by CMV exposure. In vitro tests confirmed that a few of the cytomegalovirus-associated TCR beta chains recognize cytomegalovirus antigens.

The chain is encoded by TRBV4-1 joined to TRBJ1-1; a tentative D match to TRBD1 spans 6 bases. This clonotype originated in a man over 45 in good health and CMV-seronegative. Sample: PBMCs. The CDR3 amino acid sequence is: CASSQDNTGWSEAFF. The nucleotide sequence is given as TGCGCCAGCAGTCAAGATAATACAGGGTGGTCTGAAGCTTTCTTT.